A single T cell receptor (beta chain) is shown here with its context. This record comes from a study of blood T cell repertoires in COVID-19. Study summary: There were acute and convalescent COVID-19 samples, and they came from the United States, Italy and Spain. In each case, the material was cDNA or gDNA derived from T cells, B-cell-depleted T cells, or PBMCs.

Authors' methods: Reference gene primer amplification yielded estimated nucleated cell counts. Repertoires were generated with immunoSEQ multiplex PCR, while TCRdb's copy carries only in-frame clones and drops some. V, J and clone size reflect that table, while D and trimming were determined from the DNA. The repertoire consists of 110,000 to 150,000 clones, with about three quarters occurring once and the leading ten covering about 1.8%. Germline V gene sequence: CDR1 LNHDA, CDR2 SQIVND (reference sequence). V gave up 3 bases and J gave up 2 bases; unmatched junction bases: 10. The CDR3 has 17 residues.

V gene TRBV19 combines with J gene TRBJ1-5, with 7 bases fitting TRBD1. The receptor was isolated from a woman in her sixties or seventies with acute or convalescent COVID-19. Sequenced input: peripheral blood. CDR3 nucleotides: TGTGCCAGTAGTATGGGGAGAGGGGGCTGGGGCAATCAGCCCCAGCATTTT. Amino acid sequence: CASSMGRGGWGNQPQHF.